This note documents a single TCR beta chain sequence. Its target is unknown. Together with a sample-barcoded 5' primer, a J-beta primer mix was included in a second PCR lasting about 7 to 12 cycles. The yield of each sample was at least 2.5 million CDR3-containing paired-end reads. TCRdb re-derived calls from the 5' RACE reads in MiXCR, one entry per CDR3 protein. There are some 560,000 distinct CDR3 sequences in the sample; about 29% occur only once, and over 3.5% lies in the top ten. This sample stems from a study of blood T cells in healthy people across ages. Study-wide context: About one barcoded beta molecule per two T cells was the capture yield of template switching.

Overall study results and limits: Researchers deemed the diversity estimates from one million T cells underestimates.

The same specimen was also included in a second study, on T cells of mothers and their children. That publication notes: Inherited differences only slightly affect thymic shaping of TCR recombination output.

Source material: blood. This receptor was identified in a boy aged 2 to 9 in good health.

Written as DNA, the CDR3 is TGTGCCAGCAGCCCCGGGCTTGAGGGGCAGCCCCAGCATTTT. Protein: CASSPGLEGQPQHF. This chain joins TRBV7-9 and TRBJ1-5; a possible D gene is TRBD1 (5 bases). The CDR3 contains 14 residues. Deletions cut 5 bases from V and 7 bases from J, with 15 bases between. Germline CDR1 and CDR2: SEHNR and FQNEAQ (reference sequence).